This passage covers 26 T cell receptor beta chains from one sample sequenced in a study of cytomegalovirus exposure and HLA in healthy donors. The PCR made use of 60 Vbeta and 13 Jbeta primers. Clones were sequenced by immunoSEQ multiplex PCR, and TCRdb holds only the in-frame ones, with some missing. The sample lists 200,000 to 250,000 clones; 70% to 90% were seen once. The sequenced sample consisted of PBMCs. The receptors were gathered from a woman aged 60-75 years in good health and CMV-seropositive.

The V call is TRBV15, the J call TRBJ2-1, with 8 bases that match TRBD2. Germline V CDR1 and CDR2: LNHNV, YYDKDF (reference sequence). With V trimmed by 1 base and J by 8 bases, 10 bases remained unmatched. The CDR3 runs 16 residues. The CDR3 sequence is CATSRGTSSVSYEQFF. CDR3 in DNA: TGTGCCACCAGCAGAGGGACTAGCAGTGTGAGCTATGAGCAGTTCTTC.

This chain connects TRBV9 to TRBJ2-7, with 9 bases identical to TRBD2. CDR3 length equals 15 residues. Germline CDR1 and CDR2: SGDLS and YYNGEE. J was trimmed by 3 bases and V by 4 bases; bases with no gene match: 8. DNA for the CDR3: TGTGCCAGCAGCCCACGGGGTAGCGGGGGCTACGAGCAGTACTTC. This translates into CASSPRGSGGYEQYF. Variable domain in full (rest from reference TRBV9 and TRBJ2-7): DSGVTQTPKHLITATGQRVTLRCSPRSGDLSVYWYQQSLDQGLQFLIQYYNGEERAKGNILERFSAQQFPDLHSELNLSSLELGDSALYFCASSPRGSGGYEQYFGPGTRLTVT.

The chain is built from TRBV2 and TRBJ1-5, with 11 positions matching TRBD1. CDR3 size: 17 residues. Germline values: CDR1 SNHLY, CDR2 FYNNEI. Trimming removed 6 bases from V and 2 bases from J; junction bases left unmatched: 9. CDR3 amino acids: CASRRTGGLLGNQPQHF. The CDR3 DNA reads TGTGCCAGCAGGCGGACAGGGGGCCTACTAGGCAATCAGCCCCAGCATTTT.

The rearrangement uses TRBV5-6 and TRBJ1-1; D not certain. The CDR3 has 16 amino acids. The germline V gene encodes CDR1 SGHDT and CDR2 YYEEEE. The V and J ends lost 2 bases and 0 bases respectively, with 14 bases between them. The CDR3 DNA sequence: TGTGCCAGCAGCTTTAGTACAGCTTTTATGAACACTGAAGCTTTCTTT. As protein: CASSFSTAFMNTEAFF.

This clone was observed a single time. The chain has TRBV5-1 and TRBJ2-5, with a weak D call TRBD1 (5 bases). Trimming pared 4 bases from V and 0 bases from J, leaving 13 bases between. The V gene's germline CDR1 is SGHRS and CDR2 YFSETQ. CDR3 length: 15 residues. CDR3 loop: CASSRGPGYQETQYF. In nucleotides, the CDR3 is TGCGCCAGCAGCAGGGGTCCAGGGTACCAAGAGACCCAGTACTTC.

The chain carries TRBV21-1 and TRBJ2-7; the table's TRBD2 call for D was not verified on the DNA. TRBV21-1 is noted as a pseudogene. There are 16 residues in the CDR3. The CDR3 loop is CASSPQPGLACPEQYF. The CDR3 bases are TGTGCCAGCAGCCCACAACCGGGACTAGCGTGCCCCGAGCAGTACTTC.

The rearrangement uses TRBV10-3 and TRBJ1-2, with a weak D call TRBD1 (6 bases). Germline-derived CDR1 and CDR2 are ENHRY and SYGVKD. V shed 10 bases and J shed 4 bases, with 13 bases lying between them. The length of the CDR3 is 12 residues. The CDR3 region has the DNA TGTGCCACCTGGACAGCCGCCTATGGCTACACCTTC. It codes for CATWTAAYGYTF.

The V gene is TRBV4-1, the J gene TRBJ2-6; no definite D call. Germline CDR1 and CDR2: MGHRA and YSYEKL. Deletions cut 4 bases from V and 1 base from J, with 11 bases between. This CDR3 contains 16 residues. CDR3 loop: CASSRWSLSGANVLTF. The CDR3 DNA is TGCGCCAGCAGCCGGTGGAGTCTGTCTGGGGCCAACGTCCTGACTTTC.

V usage is TRBV15 and J usage is TRBJ2-1, with 9 bases identical to TRBD1. CDR3 length equals 14 residues. The V gene end was trimmed by 3 bases and the J gene end by 9 bases; junction bases not matched to a gene: 6. Looked up from germline, CDR1 is LNHNV and CDR2 is YYDKDF (reference sequence). This chain's CDR3 is CATSSQQGAVEQFF. DNA of the CDR3: TGTGCCACCAGCAGCCAACAGGGGGCTGTTGAGCAGTTCTTC. The full variable domain, completed using reference TRBV15 and TRBJ2-1, is DAMVIQNPRYQVTQFGKPVTLSCSQTLNHNVMYWYQQKSSQAPKLLFHYYDKDFNNEADTPDNFQSRRPNTSFCFLDIRSPGLGDTAMYLCATSSQQGAVEQFFGPGTRLTVL.

CDR3 in DNA: TGCGCCAGCAGCCACCCTAGGGGAACTGGTGCAGGCTACAATGAGCAGTTCTTC. It translates to CASSHPRGTGAGYNEQFF. V is TRBV4-1 and J is TRBJ2-1; D possibly corresponds to TRBD1 (5 bases). V lost 3 bases, J lost 3 bases, and 21 bases lay in between. Germline assignment: CDR1 MGHRA and CDR2 YSYEKL. This CDR3 is built from 18 residues.

This clone was counted once. The rearrangement uses TRBV7-9 and TRBJ1-6, with D possibly matching TRBD1 (6 bases). Per the germline V gene, CDR1 is SEHNR and CDR2 is FQNEAQ (reference sequence). The CDR3 covers 12 residues. Trimming pared 2 bases from V and 14 bases from J, leaving 10 bases between. CDR3 sequence (DNA): TGTGCCAGCAGCTTACAGGACAGTACCCTCCACTTT. Translating it yields CASSLQDSTLHF. The full variable domain, its missing parts supplied by reference TRBV7-9 and TRBJ1-6, is DTGVSQNPRHKITKRGQNVTFRCDPISEHNRLYWYRQTLGQGPEFLTYFQNEAQLEKSRLLSDRFSAERPKGSFSTLEIQRTEQGDSAMYLCASSLQDSTLHFGNGTRLTVT.

The chain combines TRBV5-4 with TRBJ2-7, with D maybe TRBD2 (6 bases). V lost 0 bases and J 6 bases, leaving 10 bases between the germline ends. The CDR3 contains 13 residues. Per the germline V gene, CDR1 is SGHNT and CDR2 is YYREEE (reference sequence). CDR3 in DNA: TGTGCCAGCAGCTTGGCGGGAGTCAGCGAGCAGTACTTC. Translation gives CASSLAGVSEQYF.

The chain combines TRBV2 with TRBJ2-5, with 8 bases identical to TRBD1. From germline, CDR1 is SNHLY and CDR2 FYNNEI. V shed 6 bases, J shed 6 bases, and the junction held 6 bases outside the gene matches. The CDR3 is made up of 13 amino acids. In DNA, the CDR3 is TGTGCCAGCAGGGGAGACAGGGGCCAGACCCAGTACTTC. This codes for CASRGDRGQTQYF.

The chain employs TRBV27 and TRBJ2-1; the match to TRBD1 covers 8 bases. J gave up 15 bases and V 6 bases, and 10 bases lay outside the gene matches. The CDR3 runs 12 residues. Germline V lookup: CDR1 MNHEY, CDR2 SMNVEV (reference sequence). The CDR3 region is CASSTGGRAGFF. CDR3 nucleotides: TGTGCCAGCAGCACAGGGGGGCGCGCCGGGTTCTTC.

The rearrangement links TRBV7-6 to TRBJ2-5, with D possibly being TRBD1 (5 bases). V was cut by 6 bases and J by 2 bases, with 13 bases left in between. In germline, CDR1 is SGHVS, CDR2 FNYEAQ. This CDR3 spans 14 amino acids. The CDR3 region has the DNA TGTGCCAGCAGTCGGCAGGGCCTTCAAGAGACCCAGTACTTC. Residues: CASSRQGLQETQYF.

The chain recombines TRBV7-9 with TRBJ2-5; D is unclear. Trimming cost V 5 bases and J 3 bases, with 19 bases left between them. The CDR3 contains 16 residues. CDR1 is SEHNR, CDR2 FQNEAQ, per germline (reference sequence). The CDR3 bases are TGTGCCAGCAGCCCTCCCCTAGTCCTCTTGGAAGAGACCCAGTACTTC. Protein sequence: CASSPPLVLLEETQYF.

The chain joins TRBV19 to TRBJ1-1; tentative D call: TRBD1 (5 bases). V gave up 7 bases and J gave up 11 bases, with 14 bases separating them. There are 11 residues in the CDR3. The germline gives CDR1 LNHDA, CDR2 SQIVND (reference sequence). CDR3 in DNA: TGTGCCAGTAAGGGAATGGGGCTCGCTTTCTTT. Translation: CASKGMGLAFF.

This clone was seen only once. The chain is built from TRBV7-2 and TRBJ2-2; TRBD1 matches 12 bases. CDR1 is SGHTA, CDR2 FQGNSA, per germline. The CDR3 is 14 residues long. The J segment lost 14 bases and the V segment lost 5 bases, leaving 9 bases of the junction unmatched. The CDR3: CASSPGTGGLSLFF. CDR3 DNA: TGTGCCAGCAGCCCCGGGACAGGGGGCTTAAGCCTGTTTTTT.

This clone was detected only a few times. V is TRBV5-1 and J is TRBJ2-5, with D perhaps matching TRBD1 (5 bases). The CDR3 has 15 amino acids. Germline lookup yields CDR1 SGHRS and CDR2 YFSETQ. V shed 0 bases and J shed 4 bases, with 13 bases lying between them. CDR3 bases: TGCGCCAGCAGCTTGGAGGGGAAGACTCGAGAGACCCAGTACTTC. Its translation is CASSLEGKTRETQYF.

V and J are TRBV7-9 and TRBJ2-1; possibly TRBD2 for D (5 bases). Per germline, CDR1 SEHNR and CDR2 FQNEAQ (reference sequence). The CDR3 runs to 16 residues. V was cut by 0 bases and J by 3 bases, with 12 bases left in between. CDR3 DNA sequence: TGTGCCAGCAGCTTAGCGTCTAGCCCGATCTACAATGAGCAGTTCTTC. It is translated as CASSLASSPIYNEQFF.

The chain employs TRBV7-2 and TRBJ2-1, with D maybe TRBD1 (5 bases). The CDR3 loop spans 13 amino acids. Trimming left V 4 bases short and J 1 base short, with 5 bases between. CDR1 is SGHTA and CDR2 is FQGNSA in the germline V gene. The CDR3 DNA is TGTGCCAGCAGCTCAGGGTCCTACAATGAGCAGTTCTTC. Translated, it gives CASSSGSYNEQFF.

The chain carries TRBV27 and TRBJ1-2, with D unclear. The CDR3 is 13 residues long. V lost 7 bases, J lost 7 bases, and 16 bases lay in between. The germline V gene encodes CDR1 MNHEY and CDR2 SMNVEV (reference sequence). The CDR3, as DNA: TGTGCCAGCACCCCGGGGTCCCATATTGGCTACACCTTC. Protein: CASTPGSHIGYTF.

The chain is built from TRBV7-9 and TRBJ1-2; D might be TRBD1 (6 bases). V gave up 0 bases and J gave up 4 bases, with 12 bases separating them. CDR1 is SEHNR and CDR2 is FQNEAQ in the germline V gene (reference sequence). The CDR3 covers 15 residues. The CDR3 here is CASSLARQVLYGYTF. In DNA, the CDR3 is TGTGCCAGCAGCTTAGCGAGACAGGTCCTCTATGGCTACACCTTC.

The chain joins TRBV6-1 to TRBJ2-7, with TRBD1 identical over 7 bases. CDR1 and CDR2 (germline): MNHNS, SASEGT. V gave up 4 bases and J gave up 0 bases; unmatched junction bases: 6. The CDR3 spans 15 residues. The CDR3 sequence is CASSVPGQLSYEQYF. CDR3 DNA: TGTGCCAGCAGTGTACCGGGACAGCTCTCCTACGAGCAGTACTTC.

The genes are TRBV18 and TRBJ2-3; 8 bases match TRBD2. CDR1 KGHSH and CDR2 LQKENI come from the germline V gene. CDR3 length: 15 residues. The junction had 6 bases not matched to a gene; V was cut back by 6 bases and J by 1 base. CDR3 nucleotide sequence: TGTGCCAGCTCTACGACTAGCGATGGCACAGATACGCAGTATTTT. Encoded protein: CASSTTSDGTDTQYF.

The rearrangement joins TRBV9 to TRBJ2-7, with D uncertain. The V end was cut by 4 bases, the J end by 2 bases, with 10 bases between. Germline-derived CDR1 and CDR2 are SGDLS and YYNGEE. The CDR3 sequence is 13 residues long. In DNA form, the CDR3 reads TGTGCCAGCAGCCCCGGCAGGCCCTACGAGCAGTACTTC. Translated: CASSPGRPYEQYF. The full variable domain, with the rest looked up from reference TRBV9 and TRBJ2-7, is DSGVTQTPKHLITATGQRVTLRCSPRSGDLSVYWYQQSLDQGLQFLIQYYNGEERAKGNILERFSAQQFPDLHSELNLSSLELGDSALYFCASSPGRPYEQYFGPGTRLTVT.